These T cell receptor beta chains were read from a single sample in a study of cytomegalovirus exposure and HLA in healthy donors. Method: immunoSEQ multiplex PCR; TCRdb's copy keeps in-frame clones and lacks some. The table includes 95,000 to 100,000 clones, around 76% detected once. The specimen sequenced was PBMCs. The receptor set was obtained from a human donor in good health. The CDR3 runs from the conserved cysteine through the conserved F or W. A D gene is named only where the DNA matches it firmly. Rows give clone size only sometimes, using once, few, many, or a class for an expanded clone.

>NA|TRBV19|TRBJ2-1|NA
TGTGCCAGTAGTATAGAAACTGTCCGATCGAATGAGCAGTTCTTC
CASSIETVRSNEQFF
>NA|TRBV5-1|TRBJ2-2|TRBD1
TGCGCCAGCAGCTTCCCCATGACAGGGACGGACACCGGGGAGCTGTTTTTT
CASSFPMTGTDTGELFF
>NA|TRBV4-3|TRBJ2-2|TRBD2
TGCGCCAGCAGCCAAGAAGAGCGGGAGTCCCCGGAGCTGTTTTTT
CASSQEERESPELFF
>NA|TRBV7-6|TRBJ2-7|TRBD1
TGTGCCAGCAGCCTCCCCCCAGGGGGCGGCTACGAGCAGTACTTC
CASSLPPGGGYEQYF
>NA|TRBV4-1|TRBJ2-2|NA
TGCGCCAGCAGCCCCCTGGTTCAGGGTTACACCGGGGAGCTGTTTTTT
CASSPLVQGYTGELFF
>NA|TRBV11-2|TRBJ2-7|TRBD2
TGTGCCAGCAGCTCGGCGGGACTAGCGCACTACGAGCAGTACTTC
CASSSAGLAHYEQYF
>NA|TRBV7-7|TRBJ1-4|TRBD1
TGTGCCAGCAGCTTAGATTTGGACAGGGCTAGTGAAAAACTGTTTTTT
CASSLDLDRASEKLFF
>NA|TRBV2|TRBJ2-7|NA
TGTGCCAGCAGTACCGGGACACTACCCTACGAGCAGTACTTC
CASSTGTLPYEQYF
>NA|TRBV6-6|TRBJ1-6|TRBD1
TGTGCCAGCAGTCCCCCACAAACAGGGGATTCACCCCTCCACTTT
CASSPPQTGDSPLHF
>once|TRBV18|TRBJ1-2|NA
TGTGCCAGCTCACCCCGACAGAACTCGAATAACTATGGCTACACCTTC
CASSPRQNSNNYGYTF
>NA|TRBV30|TRBJ2-1|NA
TGTGCCTGGAGTGTCCTAGGTCGCGGTGAGCAGTTCTTC
CAWSVLGRGEQFF
>NA|TRBV6-4|TRBJ2-2|TRBD1
TGTGCCAGCAGTGAAGGTCAGGGGGCGTTGAGAACCGGGGAGCTGTTTTTT
CASSEGQGALRTGELFF
>NA|TRBV5-6|TRBJ2-1|TRBD2
TGTGCCAGCAGCAAACTAGCGGGAGCCCCCTACAATGAGCAGTTCTTC
CASSKLAGAPYNEQFF
>NA|TRBV5-1|TRBJ2-5|TRBD1
TGCGCCAGCAGCCTGACAGGGATGGAGACCCAGTACTTC
CASSLTGMETQYF
>NA|TRBV9|TRBJ1-6|TRBD1
TGTGCCAGCAGCGTTTCGGGACAGTATAATTCACCCCTCCACTTT
CASSVSGQYNSPLHF
>NA|TRBV30|TRBJ1-6|NA
TGTGCCTGGAGTATAGGTAGCAATTCACCCCTCCACTTT
CAWSIGSNSPLHF
>few|TRBV5-4|TRBJ2-7|TRBD1
TGTGCCAGCAGCTTGGATCCGGGACAGGGGGTCGGCGAGCAGTACTTC
CASSLDPGQGVGEQYF
>NA|TRBV7-6|TRBJ2-1|TRBD2
TGTGCCAGCAGCCTGGGACTAGCGGCATACAATGAGCAGTTCTTC
CASSLGLAAYNEQFF
>NA|TRBV12-5|TRBJ2-7|TRBD1
TGTGCTAGTGGTCCGATCTTTGGGACAGGGCGTTACGAGCAGTACTTC
CASGPIFGTGRYEQYF
>NA|TRBV5-1|TRBJ2-7|NA
TGCGCCAGCAGCCCCACATCCTTTGACGAGCAGTACTTC
CASSPTSFDEQYF
>NA|TRBV27|TRBJ2-7|NA
TGTGCCAGCAGTACCGGGACTCAAGGCTACGAGCAGTACTTC
CASSTGTQGYEQYF
>NA|TRBV27|TRBJ1-1|NA
TGTGCCAGCAGTTGGAGACAGTACACTGAAGCTTTCTTT
CASSWRQYTEAFF
>few|TRBV19|TRBJ2-2|NA
TGTGCCAGTAGTATTCGCGCCACGAACACCGGGGAGCTGTTTTTT
CASSIRATNTGELFF
>NA|TRBV2|TRBJ2-5|TRBD2
TGTGCCAGCAGTGAAGGCGGGGGGGGTAAAGAGACCCAGTACTTC
CASSEGGGGKETQYF
>NA|TRBV27|TRBJ2-7|TRBD1
TGTGCCAGCAGTTACGGGACAGCAACCTACGAGCAGTACTTC
CASSYGTATYEQYF
>once|TRBV9|TRBJ2-1|TRBD2
TGTGCCAGCAGCGTAGTTACGGCGGGGGGGCGCAATGAGCAGTTCTTC
CASSVVTAGGRNEQFF
>once|TRBV6-5|TRBJ1-2|TRBD1
TGTGCCAGCAGTCTCGGACAGGGGTTTGGCTACACCTTC
CASSLGQGFGYTF
>few|TRBV7-8|TRBJ2-1|TRBD2
TGTGCCAGCAGCGACCTAGCGGGAGGCCTATACAATGAGCAGTTCTTC
CASSDLAGGLYNEQFF
>NA|TRBV5-4|TRBJ2-7|NA
TGTGCCAGCACCTCACCCGACAACTCCTACGAGCAGTACTTC
CASTSPDNSYEQYF
>few|TRBV4-3|TRBJ1-2|NA
TGCGCCAGCAGCCAAGACAAAGGAGGCTATGGCTACACCTTC
CASSQDKGGYGYTF
>NA|TRBV5-4|TRBJ2-7|NA
TGTGCCAGCAGCTTGGGACAGCAGGTCTCCTACGAGCAGTACTTC
CASSLGQQVSYEQYF
>NA|TRBV6-6|TRBJ1-5|NA
TGTGCCAGCAGTTACGGACAGTCCAAAAGCAATCAGCCCCAGCATTTT
CASSYGQSKSNQPQHF
>NA|TRBV23-1|TRBJ1-5|NA
TGCGCCAGCAGTCAATTCGACACCTTCAATCAGCCCCAGCATTTT
CASSQFDTFNQPQHF
>NA|TRBV7-9|TRBJ2-3|NA
TGTGCCAGCAGCTCCGGGGTGTCGGCAGATACGCAGTATTTT
CASSSGVSADTQYF
>NA|TRBV5-4|TRBJ2-1|TRBD2
TGTGCCAGCAGCTTGGGCGGGAGAGGGCTAAATGAGCAGTTCTTC
CASSLGGRGLNEQFF
>NA|TRBV27|TRBJ2-7|TRBD2
TGTGCCAGCAGTTTTGGGCTAGCGGGTGCCGAGCAGTACTTC
CASSFGLAGAEQYF
>NA|TRBV15|TRBJ2-1|NA
TGTGCCACCAGCAGAGATCTTGGAGGGCTAACAAATAGGGGCAATGAGCAGTTCTTC
CATSRDLGGLTNRGNEQFF
>NA|TRBV10-3|TRBJ2-5|TRBD2
TGTGCCACAGGGACTAGCGGGGACGGAGAGACCCAGTACTTC
CATGTSGDGETQYF
>NA|TRBV7-8|TRBJ2-7|NA
TGTGCCAGCAGCTTCTTCCAGGGTGCCTGGGAGCAGTACTTC
CASSFFQGAWEQYF
>NA|TRBV7-6|TRBJ2-7|TRBD1
TGTGCCAGCAGCGCAGGGACAGGGAGTTCCTACGAGCAGTACTTC
CASSAGTGSSYEQYF
>NA|TRBV6-1|TRBJ1-5|TRBD1
TGTGCCAGCAGTCTCCGGACAGGGGCAAGGCCCCAGCATTTT
CASSLRTGARPQHF
>NA|TRBV15|TRBJ1-2|NA
TGTGCCACCAGCGAGGGGAGGGCCAACTATGGCTACACCTTC
CATSEGRANYGYTF
>once|TRBV14|TRBJ1-4|NA
TGTGCCAGCAGCCAAGATTTGGGCAGTAATGAAAAACTGTTTTTT
CASSQDLGSNEKLFF
>NA|TRBV7-9|TRBJ2-5|TRBD1
TGTGCCAGCAGCTCGGGACAGTACCAAGAGACCCAGTACTTC
CASSSGQYQETQYF
>NA|TRBV7-2|TRBJ1-2|NA
TGTGCCAGCAGCTTTTGGAGTCCAGCCTCCTATGGCTACACCTTC
CASSFWSPASYGYTF